This T cell receptor (beta chain) came from a study of CD8 T cells in ankylosing spondylitis. Study-level findings and limits: In ankylosing spondylitis patients, matched synovial fluid reportedly showed significant enrichment of disease-linked clones.

V dropped 0 bases and J dropped 6 bases, with 15 bases sitting between them. There are 16 residues in the CDR3. Germline loops: CDR1 SGDLS, CDR2 YYNGEE. Library preparation for TCR beta used quantitative 5'-RACE with molecular barcodes. Using its own MiXCR run on the 5' RACE reads, TCRdb lists one record per CDR3 protein. The profile shows around 30,000 distinct CDR3 sequences, less than 5.5% of them singletons. This clonotype was seen at least ten times. Its antigen remains unknown. The chain employs TRBV9 and TRBJ2-2; weak D call: TRBD1 (5 bases). The sequence was obtained from a female donor with ankylosing spondylitis or in good health (not recorded which). The material sequenced was blood, either unsorted or a sorted T cell fraction (not recorded which). This CDR3 is CASSVVSRVGSGELFF. As DNA, the CDR3 is TGTGCCAGCAGCGTAGTGTCCAGGGTAGGATCCGGGGAGCTGTTTTTT.